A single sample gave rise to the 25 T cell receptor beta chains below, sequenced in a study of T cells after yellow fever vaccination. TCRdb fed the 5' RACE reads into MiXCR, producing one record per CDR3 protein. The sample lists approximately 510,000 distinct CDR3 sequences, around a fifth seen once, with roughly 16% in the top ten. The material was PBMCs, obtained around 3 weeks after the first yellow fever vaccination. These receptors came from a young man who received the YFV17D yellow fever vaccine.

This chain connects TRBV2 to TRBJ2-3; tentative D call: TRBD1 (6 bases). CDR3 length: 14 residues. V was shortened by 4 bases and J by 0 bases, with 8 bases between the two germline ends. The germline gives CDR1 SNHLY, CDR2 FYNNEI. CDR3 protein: CASSGTVSTDTQYF. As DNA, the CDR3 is TGTGCCAGCAGTGGGACAGTTAGCACAGATACGCAGTATTTT.

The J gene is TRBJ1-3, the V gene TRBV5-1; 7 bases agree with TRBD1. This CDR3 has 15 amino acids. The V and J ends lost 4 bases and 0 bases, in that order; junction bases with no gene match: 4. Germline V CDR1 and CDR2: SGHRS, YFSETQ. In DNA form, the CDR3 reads TGCGCCAGCAGCAAAGGGACAGTCTCTGGAAACACCATATATTTT. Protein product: CASSKGTVSGNTIYF.

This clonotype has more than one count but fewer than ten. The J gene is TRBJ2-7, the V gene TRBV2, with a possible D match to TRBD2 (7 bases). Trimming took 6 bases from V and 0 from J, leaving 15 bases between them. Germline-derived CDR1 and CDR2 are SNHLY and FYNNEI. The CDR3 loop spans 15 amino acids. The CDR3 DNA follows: TGTGCCAGCAGCGGGCACGGGGGGCTCTCCTACGAGCAGTACTTC. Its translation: CASSGHGGLSYEQYF.

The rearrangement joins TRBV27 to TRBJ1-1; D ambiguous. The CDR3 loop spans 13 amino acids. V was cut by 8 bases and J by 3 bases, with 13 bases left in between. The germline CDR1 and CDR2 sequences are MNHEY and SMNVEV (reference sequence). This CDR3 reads CASLPWVDTEAFF. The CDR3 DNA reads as TGTGCCAGCCTACCGTGGGTGGACACTGAAGCTTTCTTT.

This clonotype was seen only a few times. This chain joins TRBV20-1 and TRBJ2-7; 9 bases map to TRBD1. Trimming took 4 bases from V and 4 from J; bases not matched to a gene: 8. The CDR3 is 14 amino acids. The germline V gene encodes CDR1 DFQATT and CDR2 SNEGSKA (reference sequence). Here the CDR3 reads CSATPLDRGYEQYF. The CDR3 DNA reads TGCAGTGCTACCCCTTTGGACAGGGGATACGAGCAGTACTTC.

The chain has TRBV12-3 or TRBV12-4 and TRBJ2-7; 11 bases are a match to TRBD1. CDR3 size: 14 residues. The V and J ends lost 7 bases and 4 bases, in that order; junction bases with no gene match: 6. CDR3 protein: CASTGTGGLYEQYF. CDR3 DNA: TGTGCCAGCACAGGGACAGGGGGATTATACGAGCAGTACTTC.

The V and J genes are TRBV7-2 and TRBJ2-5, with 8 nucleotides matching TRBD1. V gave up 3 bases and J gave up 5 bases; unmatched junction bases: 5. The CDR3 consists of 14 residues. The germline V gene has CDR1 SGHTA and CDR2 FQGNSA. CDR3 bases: TGTGCCAGCAGCTTCCTCAGGGGGCGGGAGACCCAGTACTTC. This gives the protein CASSFLRGRETQYF.

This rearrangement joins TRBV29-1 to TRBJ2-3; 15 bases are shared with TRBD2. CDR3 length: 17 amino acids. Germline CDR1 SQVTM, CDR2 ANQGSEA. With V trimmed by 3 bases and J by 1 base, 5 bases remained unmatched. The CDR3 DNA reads TGCAGCGTTGATGGACTAGCGGGGGGGCCGGGCACAGATACGCAGTATTTT. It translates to CSVDGLAGGPGTDTQYF.

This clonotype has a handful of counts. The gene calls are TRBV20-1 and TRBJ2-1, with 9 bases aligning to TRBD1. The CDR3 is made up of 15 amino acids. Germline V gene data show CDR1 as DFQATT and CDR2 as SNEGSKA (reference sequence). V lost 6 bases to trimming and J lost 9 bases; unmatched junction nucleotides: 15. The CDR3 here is CSARAGTGYAVEQFF. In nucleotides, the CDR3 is TGCAGTGCGCGCGCCGGGACAGGGTATGCCGTTGAGCAGTTCTTC.

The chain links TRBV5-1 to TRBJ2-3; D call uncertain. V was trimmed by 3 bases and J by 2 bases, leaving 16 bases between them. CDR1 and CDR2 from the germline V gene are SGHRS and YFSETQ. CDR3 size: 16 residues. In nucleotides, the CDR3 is TGCGCCAGCAGCTCGGCGGCAGGTCCTTCCACAGATACGCAGTATTTT. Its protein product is CASSSAAGPSTDTQYF.

The CDR3 spells CASSLTTSGAYEQYV. The CDR3 DNA reads as TGTGCCAGCAGCTTAACGACTAGCGGGGCCTACGAGCAGTACGTC. V is TRBV11-2 and J is TRBJ2-7, with 11 positions matching TRBD2. CDR3 length: 15 amino acids. V was pared by 2 bases and J by 2 bases, with 2 bases of the junction left unmatched. Germline CDR1 and CDR2: SGHAT and FQNNGV.

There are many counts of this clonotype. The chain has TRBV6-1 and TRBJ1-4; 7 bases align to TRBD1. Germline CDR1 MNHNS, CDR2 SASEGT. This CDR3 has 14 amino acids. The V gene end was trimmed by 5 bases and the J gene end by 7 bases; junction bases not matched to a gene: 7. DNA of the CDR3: TGTGCCAGCAGTCGGACAGGAGCTGTTGAAAAACTGTTTTTT. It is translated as CASSRTGAVEKLFF.

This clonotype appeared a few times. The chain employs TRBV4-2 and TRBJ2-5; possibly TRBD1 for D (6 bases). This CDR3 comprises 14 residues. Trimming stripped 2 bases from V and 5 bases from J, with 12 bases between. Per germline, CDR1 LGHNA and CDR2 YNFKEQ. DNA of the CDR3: TGTGCCAGCAGCCAACAAACAGGGTCGGAGACCCAGTACTTC. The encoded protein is CASSQQTGSETQYF.

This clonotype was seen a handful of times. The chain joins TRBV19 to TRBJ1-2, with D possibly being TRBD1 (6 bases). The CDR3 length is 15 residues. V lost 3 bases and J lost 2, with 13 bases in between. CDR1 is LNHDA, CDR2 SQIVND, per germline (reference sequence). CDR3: CASSMGATGNYGYTF. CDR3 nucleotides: TGTGCCAGTAGTATGGGGGCGACGGGGAACTATGGCTACACCTTC. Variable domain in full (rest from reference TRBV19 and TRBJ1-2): DGGITQSPKYLFRKEGQNVTLSCEQNLNHDAMYWYRQDPGQGLRLIYYSQIVNDFQKGDIAEGYSVSREKKESFPLTVTSAQKNPTAFYLCASSMGATGNYGYTFGSGTRLTVV.

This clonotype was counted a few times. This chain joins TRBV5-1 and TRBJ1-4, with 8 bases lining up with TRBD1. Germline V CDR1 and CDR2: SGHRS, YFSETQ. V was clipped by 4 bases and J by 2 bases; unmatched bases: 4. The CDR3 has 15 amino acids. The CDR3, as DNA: TGCGCCAGCAGCGGACAGGGTAGTACTAATGAAAAACTGTTTTTT. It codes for CASSGQGSTNEKLFF.

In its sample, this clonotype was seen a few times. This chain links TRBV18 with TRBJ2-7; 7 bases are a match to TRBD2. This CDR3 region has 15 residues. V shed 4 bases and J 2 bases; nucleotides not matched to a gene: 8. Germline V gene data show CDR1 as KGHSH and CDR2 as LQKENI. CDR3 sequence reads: CASSREGRNPYEQYF. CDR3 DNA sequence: TGTGCCAGCTCACGGGAGGGACGGAACCCCTACGAGCAGTACTTC.

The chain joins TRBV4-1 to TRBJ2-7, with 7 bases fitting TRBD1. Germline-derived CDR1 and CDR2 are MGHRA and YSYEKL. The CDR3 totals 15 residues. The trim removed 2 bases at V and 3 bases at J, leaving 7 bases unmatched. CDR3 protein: CASSQTPGQNYEQYF. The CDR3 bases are TGCGCCAGCAGCCAAACCCCGGGACAGAACTACGAGCAGTACTTC.

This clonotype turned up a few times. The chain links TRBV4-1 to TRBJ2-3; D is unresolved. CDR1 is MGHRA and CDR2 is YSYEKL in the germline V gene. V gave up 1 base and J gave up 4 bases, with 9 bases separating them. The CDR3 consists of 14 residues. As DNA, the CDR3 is TGCGCCAGCAGCCAAGCGGCCCCCCCAGATACGCAGTATTTT. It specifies CASSQAAPPDTQYF.

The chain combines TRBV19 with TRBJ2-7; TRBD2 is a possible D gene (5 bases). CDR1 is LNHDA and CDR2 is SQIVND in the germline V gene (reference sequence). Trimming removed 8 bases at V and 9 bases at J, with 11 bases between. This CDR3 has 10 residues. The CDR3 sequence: CASPFSGQYV. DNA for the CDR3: TGTGCCAGTCCCTTCAGCGGGCAGTACGTC.

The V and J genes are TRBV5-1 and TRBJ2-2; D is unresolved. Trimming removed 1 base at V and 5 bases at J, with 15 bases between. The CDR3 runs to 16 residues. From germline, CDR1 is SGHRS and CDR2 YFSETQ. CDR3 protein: CASSLPATVSTGELFF. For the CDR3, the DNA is TGCGCCAGCAGCTTGCCGGCCACAGTATCTACCGGGGAGCTGTTTTTT.

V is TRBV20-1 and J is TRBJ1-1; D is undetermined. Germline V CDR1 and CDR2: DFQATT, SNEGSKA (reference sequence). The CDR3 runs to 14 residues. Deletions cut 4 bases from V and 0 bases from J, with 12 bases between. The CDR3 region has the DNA TGCAGTGCTAATCAGGTTGGGTTGAACACTGAAGCTTTCTTT. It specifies CSANQVGLNTEAFF.

The CDR3 region is CSVEPRGGGDTQYF. The CDR3 DNA follows: TGCAGCGTTGAACCCCGGGGGGGGGGAGATACGCAGTATTTT. V gene TRBV29-1 combines with J gene TRBJ2-3; the match to TRBD2 covers 8 bases. This CDR3 has 14 residues. Trimming removed 2 bases from V and 5 bases from J; junction bases left unmatched: 6. The germline gives CDR1 SQVTM, CDR2 ANQGSEA.

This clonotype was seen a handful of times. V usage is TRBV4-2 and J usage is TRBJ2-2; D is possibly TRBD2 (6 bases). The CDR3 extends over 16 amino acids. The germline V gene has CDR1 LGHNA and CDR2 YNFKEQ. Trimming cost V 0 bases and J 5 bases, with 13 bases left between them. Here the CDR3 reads CASSQEGRGGTGELFF. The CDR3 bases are TGTGCCAGCAGCCAAGAAGGAAGGGGAGGTACCGGGGAGCTGTTTTTT.

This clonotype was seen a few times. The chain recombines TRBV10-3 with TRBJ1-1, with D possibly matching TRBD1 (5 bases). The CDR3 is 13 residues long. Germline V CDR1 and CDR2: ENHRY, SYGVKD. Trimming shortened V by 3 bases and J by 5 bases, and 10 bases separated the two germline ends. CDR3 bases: TGTGCCATCAGTGACAGGGTTGGGACTGAAGCTTTCTTT. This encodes CAISDRVGTEAFF.

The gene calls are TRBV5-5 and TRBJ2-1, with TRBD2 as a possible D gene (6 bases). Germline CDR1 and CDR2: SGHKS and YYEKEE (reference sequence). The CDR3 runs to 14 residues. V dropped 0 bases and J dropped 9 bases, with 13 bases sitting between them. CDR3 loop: CASSLGLVGREQFF. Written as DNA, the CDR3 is TGTGCCAGCAGCTTGGGACTAGTAGGGCGTGAGCAGTTCTTC.